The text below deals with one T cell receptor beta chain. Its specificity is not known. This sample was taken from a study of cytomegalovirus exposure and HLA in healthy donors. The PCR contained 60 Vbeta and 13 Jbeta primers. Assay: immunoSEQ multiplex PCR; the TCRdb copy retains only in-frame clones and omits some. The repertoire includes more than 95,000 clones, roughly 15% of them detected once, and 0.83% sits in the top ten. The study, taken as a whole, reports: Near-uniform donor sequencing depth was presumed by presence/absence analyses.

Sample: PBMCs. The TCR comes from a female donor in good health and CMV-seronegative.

CDR3 bases: TGTGCCAGCAGCCAGGGACAGACTGGCGGAGAGACCCAGTACTTC. Encoded protein: CASSQGQTGGETQYF. This chain joins TRBV9 and TRBJ2-5; 7 nucleotides line up with TRBD1. CDR3 length equals 15 residues. V shed 4 bases, J shed 4 bases, and the junction held 10 bases outside the gene matches. Germline assignment: CDR1 SGDLS and CDR2 YYNGEE.